The following is a T cell receptor beta chain sequence with its context. In the original analysis: Quantification of nucleated cells was approximated via reference gene primer amplification. Repertoires were generated with immunoSEQ multiplex PCR, while TCRdb's copy carries only in-frame clones and drops some. That table gives V, J and clone size, and the DNA gave D and trimming. The data show fewer than 85,000 clones, 80% to 90% seen once. The data were obtained in a study of blood T cell repertoires in COVID-19. Study details: Spain, Italy and the United States supplied samples that represented acute and convalescent COVID-19. T cells, B-cell-depleted T cells, or PBMCs supplied cDNA or gDNA.

The V gene's germline CDR1 is SGHAT and CDR2 FQDESV (reference sequence). Trimming took 5 bases from V and 2 from J, leaving 9 bases between them. This CDR3 is 13 amino acids long. The chain joins TRBV11-1 to TRBJ2-5; D is possibly TRBD1 (5 bases). The sequencing sample was made of peripheral blood. The receptor comes from a man in his fifties or sixties with active COVID-19. The CDR3 spells CASSRQFQETQYF. The CDR3 DNA follows: TGTGCCAGCAGCCGACAGTTTCAAGAGACCCAGTACTTC.